This T cell receptor beta chain appears in the sequencing data of a study of OX40 agonist ivuxolimab in advanced cancers. For the study at large: The mean age was about 61 years, ranging from about 20 to 79, with 82.7% of participants male.

Per germline, CDR1 MGHRA and CDR2 YSYEKL. Unmatched junction bases numbered 3, after V lost 2 bases and J lost 2 bases. The CDR3 has 15 amino acids. Study-wide points: CD8+ T cells were the subset that, on average, had more expanded clones than CD4+.

The table came from immunoSEQ multiplex PCR; TCRdb's copy has only in-frame clones and leaves some out. Among about 46,000 clones listed, roughly three quarters were seen once. Comment on this clone: Its antigen is currently unknown.

Sequencing was performed on CD4+ or CD8+ T cells sorted from blood, taken in a trial of the OX40 agonist ivuxolimab. This clonotype was obtained from an adult with an advanced solid tumor such as melanoma, head and neck, liver or kidney cancer. The V and J genes are TRBV4-1 and TRBJ1-5; 7 nucleotides line up with TRBD1. The CDR3 coding sequence is TGCGCCAGCAGCCAAACAGGGGTCCGCAATCAGCCCCAGCATTTT. Its protein is CASSQTGVRNQPQHF.